This is a list of T cell receptor beta chains from one sample in a study of T-cell reconstitution after alpha-beta-depleted transplantation in children. TCRdb redid the calling of the PCR reads with MiXCR, one entry per CDR3 protein. The sample carries about 600,000 distinct CDR3 sequences, under 12% recorded once. The material sequenced was PBMCs from the stem cell graft donor, taken from the stem cell graft. All receptors derive from a human donor who donated a stem cell graft to a child with acute myeloid leukemia. Both conserved end residues are part of each CDR3. D genes are given only for firm matches. Clone size is stated in some rows and not others, as once, few, many or a class when expanded.

j_call	clone_size	v_call	cdr3_length	d_call	cdr3_nt	cdr3_aa
TRBJ1-2	few	TRBV29-1	15	TRBD1	TGCAGCTCGAGGACAGGGGGCGCATCTAACTATGGCTACACCTTC	CSSRTGGASNYGYTF
TRBJ2-5	few	TRBV29-1	10	NA	TGCACCGTGGATCGAGAGACCCAGTACTTC	CTVDRETQYF
TRBJ2-5	NA	TRBV30	11	NA	TGTGCCTGGAAAGGGCTGGAGACCCAGTACTTC	CAWKGLETQYF
TRBJ1-1	many	TRBV15	17	NA	TGTGCCACCAGCAGAGATCGAGTCAGGCCCACGAACACTGAAGCTTTCTTT	CATSRDRVRPTNTEAFF
TRBJ2-7	few	TRBV6-5	15	TRBD2	TGTGCCAGCAGTTATAGCGGGTCCCTTCCCTACGAGCAGTACTTC	CASSYSGSLPYEQYF
TRBJ2-1	NA	TRBV4-2	18	TRBD2	TGTGCCAGCAGCCAAGACCTAGCGGGAGGGCCGTTCATCAATGAGCAGTTCTTC	CASSQDLAGGPFINEQFF
TRBJ2-6	few	TRBV3-1	16	NA	TGTGCCAGCAGCCCTTGGGGGAACTCTGGGGCCAACGTCCTGACTTTC	CASSPWGNSGANVLTF
TRBJ2-7	few	TRBV7-2	13	NA	TGTGCCAGCAGCTTCTCACCAACCGACGAGCAGTACTTC	CASSFSPTDEQYF
TRBJ1-1	few	TRBV12-3/TRBV12-4	17	NA	TGTGCCAGCAGTTTAGAAGGGTTACCTAGGGTTGGGACTGAAGCTTTCTTT	CASSLEGLPRVGTEAFF
TRBJ1-2	many	TRBV7-9	15	NA	TGTGCCAGCAGCGCCGATACCTCCCCTGCTCGTGGCTACACCTTC	CASSADTSPARGYTF
TRBJ2-6	many	TRBV24-1	14	NA	TGTGCCACCAGTGACTACGGGACTGGCAACGTCCTGACTTTC	CATSDYGTGNVLTF
TRBJ2-7	NA	TRBV18	16	TRBD2	TGTGCCAGCTCACCACCGCCCAGCGGGAGATCATACGAGCAGTACTTC	CASSPPPSGRSYEQYF
TRBJ2-7	few	TRBV29-1	14	NA	TGCAGCGTCAAGTTGACCGGGACTTCATACGAGCAGTACTTC	CSVKLTGTSYEQYF
TRBJ2-6	few	TRBV20-1	15	TRBD2	TGCAGTGCTAGTGCGGGAGACAGTGGGGCCAACGTCCTGACTTTC	CSASAGDSGANVLTF
TRBJ1-2	few	TRBV12-3/TRBV12-4	12	NA	TGTGCCAGCAGACATGACAGCTATGGCTACACCTTC	CASRHDSYGYTF
TRBJ2-7	few	TRBV29-1	13	TRBD2	TGCAGCGTTGGACTAGCGGGAGGGTGGAAGCAGTACTTC	CSVGLAGGWKQYF
TRBJ2-1	few	TRBV6-2/TRBV6-3	18	TRBD2	TGTGCCAGCAGTTACATTCGACTAGCCGACATCTCCTACAATGAGCAGTTCTTC	CASSYIRLADISYNEQFF
TRBJ2-1	NA	TRBV28	13	TRBD1	TGTGCCAGCAGTTTTTTGGGGGACAGTGAGCAGTTCTTC	CASSFLGDSEQFF
TRBJ1-1	NA	TRBV3-1	16	NA	TGTGCCAGCAGTCCCGGGCCAAGGGCCGGGGGGACTGAAGCTTTCTTT	CASSPGPRAGGTEAFF
TRBJ1-2	few	TRBV5-1	14	TRBD1	TGCGCCAGCAGCCCGTGGGACAGGGACTATGGCTACACCTTC	CASSPWDRDYGYTF
TRBJ2-1	NA	TRBV5-1	17	NA	TGCGCCAGCACCTCACGCCCCCTAGACCTCCTCTACAATGAGCAGTTCTTC	CASTSRPLDLLYNEQFF
TRBJ2-2	NA	TRBV14	15	NA	TGTGCCAGCAGCCAAGAAACCGGTTACACCGGGGAGCTGTTTTTT	CASSQETGYTGELFF
TRBJ2-7	many	TRBV25-1	16	TRBD2	TGTGCCAGCAGTGACGGGACTAGCGGAGGGACCTACGAGCAGTACTTC	CASSDGTSGGTYEQYF
TRBJ2-4	few	TRBV7-2	15	TRBD2	TGTGCCAGCAGCTCTCTCCCGGGCGGGAGAAACATTCAGTACTTC	CASSSLPGGRNIQYF
TRBJ1-6	NA	TRBV21-1	16	NA	TGTGCCAGCACCGAAACAGGGGGCTCCTATAATTCACCCCTCCACTTT	CASTETGGSYNSPLHF
TRBJ2-1	NA	TRBV30	12	TRBD2	TGTGCCTGGCGGACGGGTGGGACTAGACAGTTCTTC	CAWRTGGTRQFF
TRBJ2-7	many	TRBV28	11	TRBD1	TGTGCCAGCAGTACAGGGGACGAGCAGTACTTC	CASSTGDEQYF
TRBJ2-4	many	TRBV4-3	15	NA	TGCGCCAGCAGCCAGGAGGGGGCCTTAAGGAACATTCAGTACTTC	CASSQEGALRNIQYF
TRBJ2-3	few	TRBV25-1	17	TRBD1	TGTGCCAGCAGTGAGCCTGCGGACAGGGGTGGCACAGATACGCAGTATTTT	CASSEPADRGGTDTQYF
TRBJ2-2	many	TRBV7-9	11	NA	TGTGCCACCGCGTTAGCCGGGGAGCTGTTTTTT	CATALAGELFF
TRBJ2-3	NA	TRBV5-1	13	NA	TGCGCCAGCAGCTCATCAAATATAGATACGCAGTATTTT	CASSSSNIDTQYF
TRBJ2-1	few	TRBV24-1	15	NA	TGTGCCACCAGTGATTTAATGGGAGCCTACAATGAGCAGTTCTTC	CATSDLMGAYNEQFF
TRBJ1-2	NA	TRBV12-3/TRBV12-4	13	TRBD1	TGTGCCAGCAGTTTAGGGACAGGAGGGGGCTACACCTTC	CASSLGTGGGYTF
TRBJ2-7	NA	TRBV20-1	13	NA	TGCAGTGCTCCGAACCCCTACTCCTACGAGCAGTACTTC	CSAPNPYSYEQYF
TRBJ2-1	few	TRBV5-4	12	NA	TGTGCCAGCAGCTTGTGGGGTTATGAGCAGTTCTTC	CASSLWGYEQFF
TRBJ2-1	NA	TRBV5-1	14	TRBD1	TGCGCCAGCAGCGTGCGACAGGGGGCGAATGAGCAGTTCTTC	CASSVRQGANEQFF
TRBJ2-7	few	TRBV29-1	11	NA	TGCAGCGTGCAGTACTCCTACGAGCAGTACTTC	CSVQYSYEQYF
TRBJ2-3	few	TRBV3-1	15	TRBD1	TGTGCCAGCAGCGACCGGGACAGGGGCACAGATACGCAGTATTTT	CASSDRDRGTDTQYF
TRBJ2-1	NA	TRBV5-5	12	NA	TGTGCCAGCAGCTATAAACCCAATGAGCAGTTCTTC	CASSYKPNEQFF
TRBJ2-6	many	TRBV3-1	15	NA	TGTGCCAGCAGCGTTCAAGGGGCTGGGGCCAACGTCCTGACTTTC	CASSVQGAGANVLTF
TRBJ2-2	NA	TRBV7-9	13	TRBD2	TGTGCCAGCGGGACTAGCAACACCGGGGAGCTGTTTTTT	CASGTSNTGELFF
TRBJ2-7	many	TRBV29-1	11	NA	TGCAGCGTTGAAGTCTTCTACGAGCAGTACTTC	CSVEVFYEQYF
TRBJ2-1	few	TRBV7-9	15	NA	TGTGCCAGCAGCTTAGCCAGGGGCCCCACAAATGAGCAGTTCTTC	CASSLARGPTNEQFF
TRBJ2-3	few	TRBV20-1	15	NA	TGCAGTGCTAGAGATCATGTAGCCGCCACAGATACGCAGTATTTT	CSARDHVAATDTQYF
TRBJ2-7	NA	TRBV11-2	19	TRBD2	TGTGCCAGCAGCTTAGACCCCGGGACTAGCGGGATCACGGTGGGAGAGCAGTACTTC	CASSLDPGTSGITVGEQYF